What follows are 5 T cell receptor beta chains derived from one specimen sequenced in a study of read filtering for tumor transcriptome and immune sequencing. From 400 to 450 ng of RNA, a library with molecular barcoded alpha/delta and beta/gamma adaptors was made. Each CDR3 protein gets one entry after TCRdb re-called the reads with MiXCR. The data show about 24,000 distinct CDR3 sequences, approximately 22% seen once. Sequenced sample: a population of CD138-negative cells sorted from bone marrow. The receptors were gathered from a donor aged 40 or over with multiple myeloma.

In the case of this clonotype: A junction end diverges from the germline sequence, so it may reflect a read error. The V gene is TRBV20-1, the J gene TRBJ2-2; D possibly matches TRBD1 or TRBD2 (6 bases each). Looked up from germline, CDR1 is DFQATT and CDR2 is SNEGSKA (reference sequence). This CDR3 has 17 amino acids. The CDR3 sequence: CSARNLWGRGDTGGLFF. DNA for the CDR3: TGCAGTGCTAGAAATTTGTGGGGTAGGGGGGACACCGGGGGGCTGTTTTTT.

In this sample, this clonotype turned up many times. Here the CDR3 DNA reads TGTGCCAGTAGTATCACGACAGGGGATCAAGAGACCCAGTACTTC. Its translation is CASSITTGDQETQYF. V usage is TRBV19 and J usage is TRBJ2-5; TRBD1 matches at 8 bases. The CDR3 has 15 amino acids. Germline CDR1 is LNHDA and CDR2 is SQIVND (reference sequence). Trimming removed 3 bases from V and 2 bases from J; junction bases left unmatched: 5.

This clonotype was found many times. The chain recombines TRBV29-1 with TRBJ2-7; 8 nucleotides agree with TRBD1. Germline V gives CDR1 SQVTM, CDR2 ANQGSEA. The length of the CDR3 is 13 residues. The V and J ends lost 3 bases and 3 bases, in that order; junction bases with no gene match: 4. The CDR3 region has the DNA TGCAGCGTTGAGGGGGGACAGGACTACGAGCAGTACTTC. Its protein product is CSVEGGQDYEQYF.

A word on this clonotype: With a much larger clone just one base away, this may be a read error. V gene TRBV6-2 or TRBV6-3 combines with J gene TRBJ2-5; D is unclear. Germline V gives CDR1 MNHEY, CDR2 SVGEGT. V lost 7 bases and J lost 3, with 12 bases in between. The CDR3 extends over 13 amino acids. CDR3 DNA sequence: TGTGCCAGCACTAACGAACGGAAAGAGACCCAGTACTTC. Protein sequence: CASTNERKETQYF.

About this clonotype: One end of the junction does not line up with germline, which may come from a read error. This chain links TRBV29-1 with TRBJ1-6; D is ambiguous. The CDR3 loop spans 13 amino acids. Germline loops: CDR1 SQVTM, CDR2 ANQGSEA. The CDR3 here is CSPRRFKNSPLHF. The CDR3 DNA reads TGCAGCCCGCGCCGATTTAAGAATTCTCCCCTCCACTTT.